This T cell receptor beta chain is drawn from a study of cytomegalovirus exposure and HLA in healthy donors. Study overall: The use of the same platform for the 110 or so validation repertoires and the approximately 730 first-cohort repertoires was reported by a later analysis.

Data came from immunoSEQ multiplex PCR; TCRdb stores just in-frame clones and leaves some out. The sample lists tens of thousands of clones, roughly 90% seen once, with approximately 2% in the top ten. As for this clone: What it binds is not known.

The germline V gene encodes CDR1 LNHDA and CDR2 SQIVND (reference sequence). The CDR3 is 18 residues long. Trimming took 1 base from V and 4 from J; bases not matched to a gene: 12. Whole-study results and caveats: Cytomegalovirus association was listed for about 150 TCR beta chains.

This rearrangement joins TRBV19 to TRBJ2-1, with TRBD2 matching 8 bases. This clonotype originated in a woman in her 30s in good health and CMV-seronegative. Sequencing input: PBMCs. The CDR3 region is CASSIGTRAGGAYNEQFF. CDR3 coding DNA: TGTGCCAGTAGTATAGGAACTAGGGCGGGAGGAGCGTACAATGAGCAGTTCTTC.